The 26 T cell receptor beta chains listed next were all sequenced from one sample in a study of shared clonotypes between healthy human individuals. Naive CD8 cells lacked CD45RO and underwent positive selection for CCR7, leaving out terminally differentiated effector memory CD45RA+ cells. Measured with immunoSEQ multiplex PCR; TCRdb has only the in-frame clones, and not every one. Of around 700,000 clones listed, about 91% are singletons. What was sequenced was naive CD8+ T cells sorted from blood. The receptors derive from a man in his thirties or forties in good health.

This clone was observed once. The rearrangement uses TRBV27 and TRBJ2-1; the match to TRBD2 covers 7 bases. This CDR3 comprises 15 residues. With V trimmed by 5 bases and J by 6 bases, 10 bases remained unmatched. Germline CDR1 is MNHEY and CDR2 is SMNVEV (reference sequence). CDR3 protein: CASSRPGLKPNEQFF. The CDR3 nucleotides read TGTGCCAGCAGTCGGCCGGGACTAAAGCCCAATGAGCAGTTCTTC.

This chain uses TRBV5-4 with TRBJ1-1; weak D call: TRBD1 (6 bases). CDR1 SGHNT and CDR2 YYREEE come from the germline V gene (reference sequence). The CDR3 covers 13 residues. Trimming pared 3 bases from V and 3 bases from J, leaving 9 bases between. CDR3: CASSSEGDTEAFF. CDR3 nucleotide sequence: TGTGCCAGCAGCTCTGAGGGGGACACTGAAGCTTTCTTT.

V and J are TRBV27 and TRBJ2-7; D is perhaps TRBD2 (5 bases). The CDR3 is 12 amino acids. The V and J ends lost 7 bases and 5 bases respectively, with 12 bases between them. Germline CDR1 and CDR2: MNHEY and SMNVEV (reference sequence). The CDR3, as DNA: TGTGCCAGCACCGGGAACGCCGACGAGCAGTACTTC. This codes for CASTGNADEQYF.

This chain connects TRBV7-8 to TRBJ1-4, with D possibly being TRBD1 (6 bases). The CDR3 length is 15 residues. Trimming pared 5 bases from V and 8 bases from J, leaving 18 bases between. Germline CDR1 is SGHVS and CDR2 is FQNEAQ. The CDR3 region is CASSTAARGVEKLFF. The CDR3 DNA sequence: TGTGCCAGCAGCACCGCCGCAAGGGGGGTAGAAAAACTGTTTTTT.

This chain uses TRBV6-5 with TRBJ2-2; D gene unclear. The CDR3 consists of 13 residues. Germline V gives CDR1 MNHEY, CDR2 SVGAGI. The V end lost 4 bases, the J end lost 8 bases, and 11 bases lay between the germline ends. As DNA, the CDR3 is TGTGCCAGCAGTTTCCAGGAGTCGGGGGAGCTGTTTTTT. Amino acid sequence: CASSFQESGELFF.

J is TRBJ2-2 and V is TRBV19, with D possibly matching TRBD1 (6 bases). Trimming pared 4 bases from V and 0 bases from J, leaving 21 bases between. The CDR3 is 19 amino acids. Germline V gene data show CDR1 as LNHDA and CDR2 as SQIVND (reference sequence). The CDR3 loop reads CASSSPPWGQKTNTGELFF. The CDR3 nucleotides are TGTGCCAGTAGTAGTCCTCCCTGGGGACAAAAGACGAACACCGGGGAGCTGTTTTTT. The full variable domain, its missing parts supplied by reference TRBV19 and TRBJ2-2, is DGGITQSPKYLFRKEGQNVTLSCEQNLNHDAMYWYRQDPGQGLRLIYYSQIVNDFQKGDIAEGYSVSREKKESFPLTVTSAQKNPTAFYLCASSSPPWGQKTNTGELFFGEGSRLTVL.

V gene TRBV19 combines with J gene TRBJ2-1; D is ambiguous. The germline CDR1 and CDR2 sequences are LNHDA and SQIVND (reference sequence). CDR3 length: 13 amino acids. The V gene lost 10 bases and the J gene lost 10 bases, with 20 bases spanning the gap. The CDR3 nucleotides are TGTGCCACCAGTAGTATCTTGGCTATGGAGCAGTTCTTC. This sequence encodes CATSSILAMEQFF.

The chain's CDR3 is CASSQVYGTSGSDMSYNEQFF. The CDR3 DNA reads as TGTGCCAGCAGCCAGGTCTATGGGACTAGCGGGAGCGATATGAGCTACAATGAGCAGTTCTTC. V and J are TRBV4-2 and TRBJ2-1; TRBD2 matches at 14 bases. CDR1 and CDR2 from the germline V gene are LGHNA and YNFKEQ. J gave up 3 bases and V 3 bases, and 16 bases lay outside the gene matches. This CDR3 is built from 21 residues.

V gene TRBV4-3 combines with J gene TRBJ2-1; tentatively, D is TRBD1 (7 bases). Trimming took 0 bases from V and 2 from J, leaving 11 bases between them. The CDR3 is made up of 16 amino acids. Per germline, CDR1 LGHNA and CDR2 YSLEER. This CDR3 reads CASSQEIRGAYNEQFF. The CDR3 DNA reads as TGCGCCAGCAGCCAAGAGATCAGGGGGGCCTACAATGAGCAGTTCTTC.

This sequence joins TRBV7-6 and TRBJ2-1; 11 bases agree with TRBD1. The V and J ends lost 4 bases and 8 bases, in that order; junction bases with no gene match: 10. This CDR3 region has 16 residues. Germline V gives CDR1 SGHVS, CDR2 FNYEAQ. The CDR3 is CASSWLGDRGFDEQFF. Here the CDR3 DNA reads TGTGCCAGCAGCTGGCTGGGGGACAGGGGGTTCGATGAGCAGTTCTTC.

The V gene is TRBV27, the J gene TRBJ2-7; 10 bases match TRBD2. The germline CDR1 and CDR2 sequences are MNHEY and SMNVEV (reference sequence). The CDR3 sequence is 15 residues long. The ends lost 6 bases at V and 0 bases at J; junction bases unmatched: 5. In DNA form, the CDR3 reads TGTGCCAGCAGATATAGCGGGAGGAGCTCCTACGAGCAGTACTTC. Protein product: CASRYSGRSSYEQYF.

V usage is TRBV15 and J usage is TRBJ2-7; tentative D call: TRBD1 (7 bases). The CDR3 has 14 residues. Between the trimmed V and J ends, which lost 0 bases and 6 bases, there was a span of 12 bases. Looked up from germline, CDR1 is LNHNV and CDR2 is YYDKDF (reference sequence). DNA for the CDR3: TGTGCCACCAGCAGAGATTCGCAGGGGGGCGAGCAGTACTTC. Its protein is CATSRDSQGGEQYF.

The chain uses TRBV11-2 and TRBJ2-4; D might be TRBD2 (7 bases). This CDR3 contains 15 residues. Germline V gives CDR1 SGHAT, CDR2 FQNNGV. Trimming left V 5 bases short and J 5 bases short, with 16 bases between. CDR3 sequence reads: CASSGGGGAENIQYF. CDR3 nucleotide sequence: TGTGCCAGCAGCGGGGGGGGCGGAGCGGAAAACATTCAGTACTTC.

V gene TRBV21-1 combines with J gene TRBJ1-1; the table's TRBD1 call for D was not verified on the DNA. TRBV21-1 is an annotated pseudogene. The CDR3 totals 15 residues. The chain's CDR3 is CASSKSSRVNTEAFF. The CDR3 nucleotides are TGTGCCAGCAGCAAATCGTCCAGGGTGAACACTGAAGCTTTCTTT.

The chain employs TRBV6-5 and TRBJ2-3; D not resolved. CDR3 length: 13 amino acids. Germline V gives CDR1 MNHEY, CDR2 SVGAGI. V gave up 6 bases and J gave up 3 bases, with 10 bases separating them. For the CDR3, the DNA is TGTGCCAGCAGCCCCCGTACTACAGATACGCAGTATTTT. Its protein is CASSPRTTDTQYF.

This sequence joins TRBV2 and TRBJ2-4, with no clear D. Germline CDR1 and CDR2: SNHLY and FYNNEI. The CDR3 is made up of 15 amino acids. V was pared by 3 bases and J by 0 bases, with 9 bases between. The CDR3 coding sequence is TGTGCCAGCAGTGACGTCACAGTAGCCAAAAACATTCAGTACTTC. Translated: CASSDVTVAKNIQYF.

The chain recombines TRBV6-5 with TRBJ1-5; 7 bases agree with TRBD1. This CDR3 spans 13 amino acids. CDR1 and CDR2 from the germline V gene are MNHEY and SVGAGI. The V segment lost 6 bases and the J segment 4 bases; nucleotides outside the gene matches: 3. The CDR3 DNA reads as TGTGCCAGCAGGGGACAGTCGAATCAGCCCCAGCATTTT. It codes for CASRGQSNQPQHF.

The CDR3 nucleotides are TGTGCCAGCAGCTGGGGACTTCAAGAGACCCAGTACTTC. Translating gives CASSWGLQETQYF. The chain is built from TRBV7-3 and TRBJ2-5; D is perhaps TRBD2 (6 bases). Germline V gives CDR1 SGHTA, CDR2 FQGTGA. Trimming took 4 bases from V and 2 from J, leaving 8 bases between them. This CDR3 spans 13 amino acids.

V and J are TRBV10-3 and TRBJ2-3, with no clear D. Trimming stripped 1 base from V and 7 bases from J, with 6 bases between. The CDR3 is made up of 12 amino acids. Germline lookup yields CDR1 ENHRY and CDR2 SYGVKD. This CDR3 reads CAISEWTNTQYF. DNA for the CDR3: TGTGCCATCAGTGAGTGGACGAATACGCAGTATTTT.

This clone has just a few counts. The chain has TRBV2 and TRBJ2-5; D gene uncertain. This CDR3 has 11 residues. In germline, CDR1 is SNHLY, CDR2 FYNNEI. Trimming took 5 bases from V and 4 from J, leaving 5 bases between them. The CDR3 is CASSFLETQYF. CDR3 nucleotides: TGTGCCAGCAGTTTTTTAGAGACCCAGTACTTC.

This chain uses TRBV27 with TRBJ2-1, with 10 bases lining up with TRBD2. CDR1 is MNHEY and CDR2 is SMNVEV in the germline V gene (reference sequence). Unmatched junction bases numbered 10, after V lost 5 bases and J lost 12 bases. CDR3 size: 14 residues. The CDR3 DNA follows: TGTGCCAGCAGTCTCGGACTAGCGGTCCGGGGGCAGTTCTTC. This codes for CASSLGLAVRGQFF.

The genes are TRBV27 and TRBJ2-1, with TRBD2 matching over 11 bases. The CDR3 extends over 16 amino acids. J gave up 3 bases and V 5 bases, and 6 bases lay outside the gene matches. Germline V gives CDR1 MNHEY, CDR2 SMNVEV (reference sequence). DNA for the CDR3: TGTGCCAGCAGTCCCACCGGGACTAGCGGCTACAATGAGCAGTTCTTC. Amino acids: CASSPTGTSGYNEQFF.

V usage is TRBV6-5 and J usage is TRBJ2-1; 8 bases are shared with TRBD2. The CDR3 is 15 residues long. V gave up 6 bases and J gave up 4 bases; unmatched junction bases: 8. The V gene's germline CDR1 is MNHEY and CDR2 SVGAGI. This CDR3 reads CASRLHSGTYNEQFF. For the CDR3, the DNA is TGTGCCAGCAGACTACATAGCGGGACTTACAATGAGCAGTTCTTC.

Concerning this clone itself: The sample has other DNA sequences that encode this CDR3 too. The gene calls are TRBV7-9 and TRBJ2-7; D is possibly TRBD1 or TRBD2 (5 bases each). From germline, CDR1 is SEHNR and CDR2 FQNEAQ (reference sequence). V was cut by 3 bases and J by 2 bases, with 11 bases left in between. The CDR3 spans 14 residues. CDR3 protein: CASSLAGAAYEQYF. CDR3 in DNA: TGTGCCAGCAGCTTGGCCGGGGCCGCCTACGAGCAGTACTTC.

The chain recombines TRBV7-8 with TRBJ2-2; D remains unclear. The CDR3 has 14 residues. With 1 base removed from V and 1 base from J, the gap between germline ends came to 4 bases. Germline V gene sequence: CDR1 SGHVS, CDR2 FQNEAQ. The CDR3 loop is CASSLVLNTGELFF. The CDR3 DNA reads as TGTGCCAGCAGCTTAGTTCTGAACACCGGGGAGCTGTTTTTT.

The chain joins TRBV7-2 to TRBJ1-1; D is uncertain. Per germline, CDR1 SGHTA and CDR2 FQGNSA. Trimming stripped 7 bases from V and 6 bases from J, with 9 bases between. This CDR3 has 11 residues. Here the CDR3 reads CASIWQAEAFF. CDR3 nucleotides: TGTGCCAGCATATGGCAGGCTGAAGCTTTCTTT. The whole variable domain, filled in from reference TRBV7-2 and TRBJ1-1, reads GAGVSQSPSNKVTEKGKDVELRCDPISGHTALYWYRQSLGQGLEFLIYFQGNSAPDKSGLPSDRFSAERTGGSVSTLTIQRTQQEDSAVYLCASIWQAEAFFGQGTRLTVV.